This TCR beta chain stems from a study of T cell repertoires in cytomegalovirus infection. A word on this clonotype: Its antigen is as yet unknown.

TCRdb used MiXCR to reprocess the reads, holding one entry per CDR3 protein. The data show some 900,000 distinct CDR3 sequences, 30% to 35% seen once. The CDR3 has 17 residues. Germline V gene data show CDR1 as MNHEY and CDR2 as SVGEGT. The V end lost 4 bases, the J end lost 0 bases, and 18 bases lay between the germline ends. The sample here was cultured CD8+ T cells from PBMCs, taken from culture after CMV antigen stimulation. The receptor was derived from a human donor in good health (CMV status not recorded). Some clones in this sample may be carry-over from other donors' samples. The V gene is TRBV6-2 or TRBV6-3, the J gene TRBJ1-1; tentative D call: TRBD1 (6 bases). In nucleotides, the CDR3 is TGTGCCAGCAGTTCCGCAGGGCAGGGGAGCATGAACACTGAAGCTTTCTTT. Translated: CASSSAGQGSMNTEAFF.